Given below is one T cell receptor (beta chain) in context. This sample was included in a study of blood T cells in healthy people across ages. Sample-barcoded 5' priming and a J-beta primer mix drove a second PCR of roughly 6 to 12 cycles. TCRdb called the 5' RACE reads again in MiXCR, with one record for every CDR3 protein. This repertoire shows approximately 1.5 million distinct CDR3 sequences, 30% to 40% found once; its top ten account for around 11%. V lost 2 bases and J 1 base, leaving 11 bases between the germline ends. The germline gives CDR1 SGHKS, CDR2 YYEKEE (reference sequence). This CDR3 has 15 residues.

The sequence was collected from a woman aged 25 to 39 in good health. Sequencing was carried out using blood. V is TRBV5-5 and J is TRBJ2-3; D is possibly TRBD2 (6 bases). In DNA form, the CDR3 reads TGTGCCAGCAGCTTCTGGGGAGGAGGCACAGATACGCAGTATTTT. It specifies CASSFWGGGTDTQYF.